One and the same sample provided the 8 T cell receptor beta chains below, sequenced in a study of T cell repertoires in cytomegalovirus infection. The antigens for these receptors are not known. TCRdb recomputed calls from the reads with MiXCR, one row per CDR3 protein. The data hold approximately 1,000,000 distinct CDR3 sequences, with roughly 30% observed a single time. The source was cultured CD8+ T cells from PBMCs, collected from culture after CMV antigen stimulation. All receptors derive from a human donor in good health (CMV status not recorded). Some clones in this sample may be carry-over from other donors' samples.

This clonotype was recorded a few times. The J gene is TRBJ2-1, the V gene TRBV7-9, with D possibly matching TRBD1 (5 bases). V lost 5 bases, J lost 9 bases, and 11 bases lay in between. The germline gives CDR1 SEHNR, CDR2 FQNEAQ (reference sequence). The CDR3 covers 12 residues. CDR3 nucleotides: TGTGCCAGCAGCCAAAACAGGTTTGAGCAGTTCTTC. Encoded protein: CASSQNRFEQFF.

This clonotype was seen ten or more times. The chain uses TRBV10-3 and TRBJ2-4, with D perhaps matching TRBD2 (6 bases). The germline CDR1 and CDR2 sequences are ENHRY and SYGVKD. The CDR3 sequence is 16 residues long. Trimming pared 0 bases from V and 0 bases from J, leaving 9 bases between. CDR3 in DNA: TGTGCCATCAGTGAGTCGCAGGGACTAGCCAAAAACATTCAGTACTTC. This codes for CAISESQGLAKNIQYF.

A word on this clonotype: This may be a read error, as it is one base from a much larger clone. CDR3 residues: CVSSLEVWSLGETQYF. DNA of the CDR3: TGTGTCAGCAGCTTAGAGGTGTGGAGCCTGGGGGAGACCCAGTACTTC. J is TRBJ2-5 and V is TRBV7-6; no definite D call. The CDR3 is made up of 16 amino acids. Germline CDR1 is SGHVS and CDR2 is FNYEAQ.

The gene calls are TRBV27 and TRBJ1-2, with D maybe TRBD1 (6 bases). The CDR3 runs 14 residues. Trimming cost V 2 bases and J 8 bases, with 15 bases left between them. CDR1 and CDR2 from the germline V gene are MNHEY and SMNVEV (reference sequence). The CDR3 DNA is TGTGCCAGCAGTTTAAGGACAGAGGTCCCCGGCTACACCTTC. Its translation: CASSLRTEVPGYTF.

The V and J genes are TRBV12-3 or TRBV12-4 and TRBJ1-2; 9 bases line up with TRBD1. The CDR3 spans 13 residues. V lost 6 bases to trimming and J lost 6 bases; unmatched junction nucleotides: 5. CDR3 nucleotides: TGTGCCAGCAGCGACCGGGACAGGGATGGCTACACCTTC. Translation: CASSDRDRDGYTF.

The V call is TRBV7-9, the J call TRBJ1-1; the D gene is possibly TRBD1 (6 bases). CDR1 and CDR2 (germline): SEHNR, FQNEAQ (reference sequence). V gave up 5 bases and J gave up 8 bases, with 15 bases separating them. The CDR3 is made up of 13 amino acids. The CDR3 sequence: CASSPGTSQEAFF. The CDR3 coding sequence is TGTGCCAGCAGCCCAGGGACAAGCCAAGAAGCTTTCTTT.

This clonotype has just a few counts. This sequence joins TRBV10-3 and TRBJ2-5, with 7 positions matching TRBD1. Germline V gives CDR1 ENHRY, CDR2 SYGVKD. This CDR3 comprises 17 residues. The trim removed 5 bases at V and 5 bases at J, leaving 17 bases unmatched. CDR3 sequence reads: CAISSTTGTDVFETQYF. Here the CDR3 DNA reads TGTGCCATCAGTTCTACAACCGGGACAGACGTATTTGAGACCCAGTACTTC.

The chain combines TRBV20-1 with TRBJ1-6; D not resolved. V was cut by 4 bases and J by 0 bases, with 10 bases left in between. Germline CDR1 is DFQATT and CDR2 is SNEGSKA (reference sequence). The length of the CDR3 is 15 residues. CDR3 DNA sequence: TGCAGTGCTAAAAGGGAAGACTCCTATAATTCACCCCTCCACTTT. The encoded protein is CSAKREDSYNSPLHF.